Below are 18 T cell receptor beta chains sequenced from a single sample in a study of monozygotic twins with cystic fibrosis. TCRdb keeps only in-frame clones here, not all; method: immunoSEQ multiplex PCR. The repertoire holds about 36,000 clones, with about 90% as singletons. The sequenced sample was blood. The receptors stem from a boy between 2 and 10 years old with cystic fibrosis.

J is TRBJ2-3 and V is TRBV7-6; 11 bases line up with TRBD2. The CDR3 is made up of 16 amino acids. CDR1 and CDR2 from the germline V gene are SGHVS and FNYEAQ. J lost 4 bases, V lost 5 bases, and 8 bases had no gene match. CDR3 residues: CASSPLAGGPPDTQYF. The CDR3 DNA is TGTGCCAGCAGCCCCTTAGCGGGGGGGCCGCCAGATACGCAGTATTTT.

The J gene is TRBJ1-3, the V gene TRBV6-1; no definite D call. Trimming took off 2 bases at V and 0 bases at J, with 11 bases between the two ends. The CDR3 consists of 16 residues. Per the germline V gene, CDR1 is MNHNS and CDR2 is SASEGT. The CDR3 protein is CASSELGPSSGNTIYF. The CDR3, as DNA: TGTGCCAGCAGTGAATTGGGTCCGAGCTCTGGAAACACCATATATTTT.

This sequence joins TRBV4-1 and TRBJ2-7; TRBD2 agrees at 15 bases. The length of the CDR3 is 16 residues. CDR1 MGHRA and CDR2 YSYEKL come from the germline V gene. The V and J ends lost 3 bases and 3 bases, in that order; junction bases with no gene match: 3. This CDR3 reads CASSQGTSGGLYEQYF. The CDR3 nucleotides read TGCGCCAGCAGCCAGGGGACTAGCGGGGGGCTCTACGAGCAGTACTTC.

The J gene is TRBJ2-7, the V gene TRBV5-1; D is unclear. Looked up from germline, CDR1 is SGHRS and CDR2 is YFSETQ. This CDR3 is 15 amino acids long. Deletions cut 2 bases from V and 0 bases from J, with 12 bases between. The CDR3, as DNA: TGCGCCAGCAGCTTTTTACGAGATCCCTCCTACGAGCAGTACTTC. As protein: CASSFLRDPSYEQYF.

The J gene is TRBJ1-1, the V gene TRBV19, with D perhaps TRBD1 (5 bases). CDR3 size: 14 residues. Per germline, CDR1 LNHDA and CDR2 SQIVND (reference sequence). V was pared by 5 bases and J by 1 base, with 11 bases between. The CDR3 DNA is TGTGCCAGTAGTGATACCCAGGGGAACACTGAAGCTTTCTTT. It yields the protein CASSDTQGNTEAFF.

J is TRBJ1-2 and V is TRBV4-3, with TRBD1 identical over 8 bases. Trimming at V came to 0 bases and at J to 7 bases, leaving 7 bases not matched to a gene. CDR3 length equals 15 residues. CDR1 and CDR2 (germline): LGHNA, YSLEER. CDR3 DNA: TGCGCCAGCAGCCAAGATTCAGGGGGCCGTGGTGGCTACACCTTC. As protein: CASSQDSGGRGGYTF.

This clone was found once. The V gene is TRBV7-9, the J gene TRBJ1-3, with 9 nucleotides matching TRBD1. The CDR3 loop spans 15 amino acids. The V gene end was trimmed by 2 bases and the J gene end by 4 bases; junction bases not matched to a gene: 3. Germline CDR1 is SEHNR and CDR2 is FQNEAQ (reference sequence). The CDR3 loop is CASSLWTGVGNTIYF. The CDR3 nucleotides are TGTGCCAGCAGCTTATGGACAGGGGTCGGAAACACCATATATTTT. Drawing the rest from reference TRBV7-9 and TRBJ1-3, the complete variable domain is DTGVSQNPRHKITKRGQNVTFRCDPISEHNRLYWYRQTLGQGPEFLTYFQNEAQLEKSRLLSDRFSAERPKGSFSTLEIQRTEQGDSAMYLCASSLWTGVGNTIYFGEGSWLTVV.

V is TRBV4-2 and J is TRBJ1-1, with 7 bases that match TRBD1. The junction had 16 bases not matched to a gene; V was cut back by 5 bases and J by 7 bases. CDR3 length equals 16 residues. Germline CDR1 LGHNA, CDR2 YNFKEQ. CDR3 region: CASSGTRTGGRFEAFF. CDR3 bases: TGTGCCAGCAGCGGCACGAGGACAGGCGGACGTTTTGAAGCTTTCTTT.

The genes are TRBV6-6 and TRBJ1-2, with 9 nucleotides matching TRBD1. Germline V gene sequence: CDR1 MNHNY, CDR2 SVGAGI (reference sequence). With V trimmed by 4 bases and J by 6 bases, 9 bases remained unmatched. The CDR3 spans 15 residues. DNA of the CDR3: TGTGCCAGCAGTTCTCCGGGACAGGGAATGGATGGCTACACCTTC. Protein sequence: CASSSPGQGMDGYTF.

The chain employs TRBV9 and TRBJ2-2, with D unclear. Looked up from germline, CDR1 is SGDLS and CDR2 is YYNGEE. Trimming cost V 4 bases and J 5 bases, with 12 bases left between them. This CDR3 contains 14 residues. CDR3: CASSPPIGTGELFF. In DNA form, the CDR3 reads TGTGCCAGCAGCCCCCCCATTGGGACCGGGGAGCTGTTTTTT.

The table lists this clone with a few counts. The rearrangement joins TRBV7-8 to TRBJ2-2; maybe TRBD2 (6 bases). Germline V gives CDR1 SGHVS, CDR2 FQNEAQ. V lost 2 bases and J 15 bases, leaving 13 bases between the germline ends. This CDR3 region has 12 residues. CDR3 DNA sequence: TGTGCCAGCAGCTTAAGCGGGCAGTCCGTGTTTTTT. Amino acids: CASSLSGQSVFF.

The V and J genes are TRBV13 and TRBJ1-2, with D tentatively TRBD1 (5 bases). Trimming removed 0 bases at V and 3 bases at J, with 20 bases between. The CDR3 totals 18 residues. Germline assignment: CDR1 PRHDT and CDR2 FYEKMQ (reference sequence). Written as DNA, the CDR3 is TGTGCCAGCAGCTTAGGGCCGGGGGGTGGTGGAGGTTACTATGGCTACACCTTC. Its protein is CASSLGPGGGGGYYGYTF. Full variable domain (remainder filled in from reference TRBV13 and TRBJ1-2): AAGVIQSPRHLIKEKRETATLKCYPIPRHDTVYWYQQGPGQDPQFLISFYEKMQSDKGSIPDRFSAQQFSDYHSELNMSSLELGDSALYFCASSLGPGGGGGYYGYTFGSGTRLTVV.

This chain joins TRBV4-1 and TRBJ2-7; D not certain. CDR3 length: 15 residues. The V gene lost 0 bases and the J gene lost 1 base, with 10 bases spanning the gap. The germline V gene encodes CDR1 MGHRA and CDR2 YSYEKL. CDR3 in DNA: TGCGCCAGCAGCCAAGATCAAGGCCGGTCCTACGAGCAGTACTTC. It codes for CASSQDQGRSYEQYF.

This chain joins TRBV4-2 and TRBJ2-2; 7 nucleotides align to TRBD1. The CDR3 is 17 residues long. The V and J ends lost 1 base and 2 bases, in that order; junction bases with no gene match: 7. Germline loops: CDR1 LGHNA, CDR2 YNFKEQ. CDR3 in DNA: TGTGCCAGCAGCCAAGCCCAGGGACAGCCTAACACCGGGGAGCTGTTTTTT. Translating it yields CASSQAQGQPNTGELFF.

The chain is built from TRBV7-2 and TRBJ2-7; D call uncertain. Trimming cost V 2 bases and J 2 bases, with 19 bases left between them. The CDR3 is 17 amino acids. Germline assignment: CDR1 SGHTA and CDR2 FQGNSA. CDR3 residues: CASSLSFQPALTYEQYF. The CDR3 nucleotides read TGTGCCAGCAGCTTAAGTTTTCAGCCAGCCCTAACCTACGAGCAGTACTTC.

The chain couples TRBV18 to TRBJ1-2, with TRBD1 matching over 9 bases. In germline, CDR1 is KGHSH, CDR2 LQKENI. V lost 6 bases to trimming and J lost 5 bases; unmatched junction nucleotides: 10. CDR3 length: 15 amino acids. The chain's CDR3 is CASSLPGQGVYGYTF. CDR3 sequence (DNA): TGTGCCAGCTCGCTCCCGGGACAGGGCGTTTATGGCTACACCTTC.

The CDR3 DNA reads TGTGCCAGCTCACCGCGTAGCAATCAGCCCCAGCATTTT. Translation gives CASSPRSNQPQHF. The genes are TRBV18 and TRBJ1-5; D remains unclear. The V gene's germline CDR1 is KGHSH and CDR2 LQKENI. V dropped 3 bases and J dropped 0 bases, with 3 bases sitting between them. The CDR3 has 13 amino acids.

The chain joins TRBV27 to TRBJ1-5; D is unresolved. The CDR3 totals 13 residues. V lost 8 bases to trimming and J lost 0 bases, with 8 bases between them. Germline V gene data show CDR1 as MNHEY and CDR2 as SMNVEV (reference sequence). DNA for the CDR3: TGTGCCAGCTCTCGAGTTAGCAATCAGCCCCAGCATTTT. It codes for CASSRVSNQPQHF.